This entry concerns a single T cell receptor beta chain. The CDR3 ends on some other residue instead of the conserved phenylalanine or tryptophan, so this is likely a read error. CDR3 size: 13 residues. Trimming removed 6 bases from V and 0 bases from J, with 9 bases in between. CDR1 is SQVTM and CDR2 is ANQGSEA in the germline V gene. This specimen belongs to a study of tumor-infiltrating lymphocytes in primary liver carcinoma. Study at large: Donors underwent surgery for histopathologically diagnosed primary liver carcinoma.

Making TCR beta cDNA involved around 500 ng total RNA and a constant-region primer. What produced the TCR beta libraries was three nested multiplex PCR rounds using slightly modified ARM-PCR. It was with TRBV1-TRBV30 forward primers and a C-beta reverse primer that the first two PCR rounds were run, at 10 to 11 cycles each. MiXCR, run by TCRdb on the multiplex PCR reads, gives a single entry per CDR3 protein. This table has hundreds of thousands of distinct CDR3 sequences, around three fifths appearing once. In addition to blood RNA drawn from unsorted whole blood, germline DNA was extracted. At sampling, these chronic HBV carriers had received no treatment.

The rearrangement uses TRBV29-1 and TRBJ2-1; D remains unclear. This receptor was obtained from a woman in her 30s with primary liver carcinoma and hepatitis B virus infection. The sample consisted of peripheral blood. The CDR3 nucleotides are TGCAGCGTGAGCCACAGCTCCTACAATGAGCAGTTCCTC. This gives the protein CSVSHSSYNEQFL.